These T cell receptor beta chains were read from a single sample in a study of molecular identifiers for immune sequencing clone quantification. TCRdb analysed the PCR reads with MiXCR anew, one entry per CDR3 protein. Of some 11,000 distinct CDR3 sequences listed, around 15% were seen once; the top ten hold around 1.6%. The sample consisted of naive CD8+ T cells from blood, with Jurkat cell RNA spiked in. The receptors derive from a human donor in good health. Some libraries in this study had Jurkat cell RNA spiked in. The CDR3 runs from the conserved cysteine through the conserved F or W. The order of the fields is clone size, V gene, D gene, J gene, CDR3 protein, CDR3 DNA. The D gene is left open where the match is weak. For some rows the clone size is stated as once, few or many, or as a class when expanded; others skip it.

abundance: many
v_gene: TRBV9
d_gene: -
j_gene: TRBJ2-3
CDR3aa: CASSTHGTRTDTQYF
CDR3nt: TGTGCCAGCAGCACCCACGGGACGAGGACAGATACGCAGTATTTT

abundance: many
v_gene: TRBV28
d_gene: -
j_gene: TRBJ1-1
CDR3aa: CASSLVWGNTEAFF
CDR3nt: TGTGCCAGCAGTTTGGTTTGGGGGAACACTGAAGCTTTCTTT

abundance: few
v_gene: TRBV6-6
d_gene: TRBD2
j_gene: TRBJ2-2
CDR3aa: CASRWGLAENTGELFF
CDR3nt: TGTGCCAGCCGCTGGGGACTAGCGGAGAACACCGGGGAGCTGTTTTTT

abundance: medium-sized
v_gene: TRBV27
d_gene: -
j_gene: TRBJ1-1
CDR3aa: CASSLFPPNTEAFF
CDR3nt: TGTGCCAGCAGTTTATTCCCCCCGAACACTGAAGCTTTCTTT

abundance: many
v_gene: TRBV7-9
d_gene: -
j_gene: TRBJ1-4
CDR3aa: CASREDEKLFF
CDR3nt: TGTGCCAGCCGGGAAGATGAAAAACTGTTTTTT

abundance: -
v_gene: TRBV20-1
d_gene: -
j_gene: TRBJ2-7
CDR3aa: CSARYAGGSYEQYF
CDR3nt: TGCAGTGCTAGATATGCGGGCGGCTCCTACGAGCAGTACTTC

abundance: once
v_gene: TRBV11-2
d_gene: TRBD2
j_gene: TRBJ2-5
CDR3aa: CVSSSEGLAGVSSRETQYF
CDR3nt: TGTGTCAGCAGCTCCGAGGGACTAGCGGGAGTCTCGAGTAGAGAGACCCAGTACTTT

abundance: medium-sized
v_gene: TRBV7-6
d_gene: -
j_gene: TRBJ2-1
CDR3aa: CASSLAGGVGEQFF
CDR3nt: TGTGCCAGCAGCTTAGCGGGGGGAGTCGGTGAGCAGTTCTTC

abundance: -
v_gene: TRBV4-1
d_gene: TRBD1
j_gene: TRBJ2-7
CDR3aa: CASSKRTGSYEQYF
CDR3nt: TGCGCCAGCAGCAAGCGGACAGGCTCCTACGAGCAGTACTTC

abundance: many
v_gene: TRBV29-1
d_gene: TRBD1
j_gene: TRBJ1-2
CDR3aa: CSGHTGENYGYTF
CDR3nt: TGCAGCGGTCATACAGGGGAAAACTATGGCTACACCTTC

abundance: medium-sized
v_gene: TRBV27
d_gene: -
j_gene: TRBJ2-7
CDR3aa: CASSLLGAVYEQYF
CDR3nt: TGTGCCAGCAGTTTGCTTGGAGCCGTATACGAGCAGTACTTC

abundance: -
v_gene: TRBV15
d_gene: -
j_gene: TRBJ1-2
CDR3aa: CATSTSGTYGYTF
CDR3nt: TGTGCCACCAGCACGTCCGGGACCTATGGCTACACCTTC

abundance: many
v_gene: TRBV13
d_gene: -
j_gene: TRBJ2-3
CDR3aa: CASSLVGGSPTTDTQYF
CDR3nt: TGTGCCAGCAGCTTAGTAGGTGGGAGCCCGACCACAGATACGCAGTATTTT

abundance: many
v_gene: TRBV4-3
d_gene: TRBD2
j_gene: TRBJ2-5
CDR3aa: CASSQDYTGSGRPQETQYF
CDR3nt: TGCGCCAGCAGCCAAGATTACACGGGCAGCGGGAGGCCGCAAGAGACCCAGTACTTC

abundance: few
v_gene: TRBV10-3
d_gene: -
j_gene: TRBJ2-7
CDR3aa: CAISEELNEEQYF
CDR3nt: TGTGCCATCAGTGAGGAGCTTAACGAGGAGCAGTACTTC

abundance: -
v_gene: TRBV28
d_gene: -
j_gene: TRBJ2-2
CDR3aa: CASTTSGFSGELFF
CDR3nt: TGTGCCAGCACAACCTCAGGGTTCTCCGGGGAGCTGTTTTTT

abundance: many
v_gene: TRBV24-1
d_gene: -
j_gene: TRBJ2-5
CDR3aa: CATSDSFQETQYF
CDR3nt: TGTGCCACCAGTGATTCCTTCCAAGAGACCCAGTACTTC

abundance: medium-sized
v_gene: TRBV28
d_gene: -
j_gene: TRBJ1-4
CDR3aa: CASRIRGGEKLFF
CDR3nt: TGTGCCAGCCGGATAAGGGGTGGGGAAAAACTGTTTTTT

abundance: medium-sized
v_gene: TRBV6-2/TRBV6-3
d_gene: TRBD2
j_gene: TRBJ2-3
CDR3aa: CASSLPGLAGDEDTQYF
CDR3nt: TGTGCCAGCAGTCTCCCGGGACTAGCGGGTGACGAAGATACGCAGTATTTT

abundance: many
v_gene: TRBV20-1
d_gene: TRBD2
j_gene: TRBJ2-1
CDR3aa: CSARGLADTENEQFF
CDR3nt: TGCAGTGCTAGAGGACTAGCGGATACTGAGAATGAGCAGTTCTTC

abundance: many
v_gene: TRBV7-9
d_gene: -
j_gene: TRBJ2-7
CDR3aa: CASSLTFYEQYF
CDR3nt: TGTGCCAGCAGCTTAACCTTCTACGAGCAGTACTTC

abundance: few
v_gene: TRBV20-1
d_gene: TRBD2
j_gene: TRBJ2-7
CDR3aa: CRARDLAGGPREQYF
CDR3nt: TGCAGGGCTAGAGACCTAGCGGGAGGGCCCCGCGAGCAGTACTTC

abundance: many
v_gene: TRBV7-8
d_gene: -
j_gene: TRBJ2-2
CDR3aa: CASSLRGTSAHGELFF
CDR3nt: TGTGCCAGCAGCCTGAGGGGGACGTCTGCGCACGGGGAGCTGTTTTTT

abundance: medium-sized
v_gene: TRBV7-2
d_gene: -
j_gene: TRBJ2-2
CDR3aa: CASSLVVGVPNTGELFF
CDR3nt: TGTGCCAGCAGCTTAGTGGTTGGGGTTCCGAACACCGGGGAGCTGTTTTTT

abundance: medium-sized
v_gene: TRBV29-1
d_gene: TRBD2
j_gene: TRBJ2-7
CDR3aa: CSVEGLAGVSAYEQYF
CDR3nt: TGCAGCGTTGAGGGGCTAGCGGGAGTATCGGCCTACGAGCAGTACTTC

abundance: -
v_gene: TRBV27
d_gene: TRBD2
j_gene: TRBJ2-7
CDR3aa: CASSLRTSGYEQYF
CDR3nt: TGTGCCAGCAGTCTAAGGACTAGCGGATACGAGCAGTACTTC

abundance: many
v_gene: TRBV4-1
d_gene: TRBD1
j_gene: TRBJ1-5
CDR3aa: CASSHGQGVRGNQPQHF
CDR3nt: TGCGCCAGCAGCCACGGACAGGGAGTTCGTGGCAATCAGCCCCAGCATTTT

abundance: many
v_gene: TRBV28
d_gene: -
j_gene: TRBJ1-5
CDR3aa: CASSLGGGNQPQHF
CDR3nt: TGTGCCAGCAGTTTGGGGGGGGGCAATCAGCCCCAGCATTTT

abundance: medium-sized
v_gene: TRBV28
d_gene: -
j_gene: TRBJ2-3
CDR3aa: CATTPVGYSDTQYF
CDR3nt: TGTGCCACTACCCCGGTGGGGTACTCAGATACGCAGTATTTT

abundance: many
v_gene: TRBV20-1
d_gene: -
j_gene: TRBJ2-7
CDR3aa: CSADLVEQYF
CDR3nt: TGCAGTGCTGACCTCGTCGAGCAGTACTTC

abundance: medium-sized
v_gene: TRBV7-9
d_gene: -
j_gene: TRBJ2-7
CDR3aa: CASSFAGTSYEQYF
CDR3nt: TGTGCCAGCAGCTTTGCAGGGACCTCCTACGAGCAGTACTTC

abundance: many
v_gene: TRBV12-3/TRBV12-4
d_gene: TRBD1
j_gene: TRBJ2-7
CDR3aa: CASSGTAAYEQYF
CDR3nt: TGTGCCAGCAGCGGGACAGCCGCCTACGAGCAGTACTTC

abundance: -
v_gene: TRBV5-1
d_gene: -
j_gene: TRBJ2-5
CDR3aa: CASSRLVKETQYF
CDR3nt: TGCGCCAGCAGCCGGCTAGTTAAGGAGACCCAGTACTTC

abundance: many
v_gene: TRBV11-2
d_gene: -
j_gene: TRBJ2-7
CDR3aa: CASSPENRAYEQYF
CDR3nt: TGTGCCAGCAGCCCCGAAAACAGGGCCTACGAGCAGTACTTC

abundance: -
v_gene: TRBV7-9
d_gene: TRBD2
j_gene: TRBJ2-3
CDR3aa: CASSYGTSGDYPDTQYF
CDR3nt: TGTGCCAGCAGCTATGGGACTAGCGGGGACTACCCAGATACGCAGTATTTT

abundance: many
v_gene: TRBV4-1
d_gene: -
j_gene: TRBJ1-1
CDR3aa: CASSSQMNTEAFF
CDR3nt: TGCGCCAGCAGCTCACAGATGAACACTGAAGCTTTCTTT

abundance: few
v_gene: TRBV11-2
d_gene: -
j_gene: TRBJ2-7
CDR3aa: CASSLYEQYF
CDR3nt: TGTGCCAGCAGCTTATACGAGCAGTACTTC

abundance: -
v_gene: TRBV12-3/TRBV12-4
d_gene: TRBD2
j_gene: TRBJ2-1
CDR3aa: CASSPWTSESSYNEQFF
CDR3nt: TGTGCCAGCAGTCCCTGGACTAGCGAGAGCTCCTACAATGAGCAGTTCTTC

abundance: many
v_gene: TRBV12-3/TRBV12-4
d_gene: -
j_gene: TRBJ2-5
CDR3aa: CASSRGGGQETQYF
CDR3nt: TGTGCCAGCAGTCGAGGGGGGGGCCAAGAGACCCAGTACTTC

abundance: medium-sized
v_gene: TRBV29-1
d_gene: -
j_gene: TRBJ1-4
CDR3aa: CSVGDPNEKLFF
CDR3nt: TGCAGCGTTGGTGACCCCAATGAAAAACTGTTTTTT

abundance: many
v_gene: TRBV7-8
d_gene: TRBD1
j_gene: TRBJ2-7
CDR3aa: CASSPAGQGSYEQYF
CDR3nt: TGTGCCAGCAGCCCAGCGGGACAGGGTTCCTACGAGCAGTACTTC

abundance: many
v_gene: TRBV27
d_gene: TRBD2
j_gene: TRBJ2-3
CDR3aa: CASSVTGPSGIVDTQYF
CDR3nt: TGTGCCAGCAGTGTAACAGGGCCTAGCGGGATTGTCGATACGCAGTATTTT

abundance: -
v_gene: TRBV6-1
d_gene: -
j_gene: TRBJ2-1
CDR3aa: CASGVLVSSNNEQFF
CDR3nt: TGTGCCAGCGGGGTGCTAGTCAGCTCCAACAATGAGCAGTTCTTC

abundance: medium-sized
v_gene: TRBV4-1
d_gene: -
j_gene: TRBJ2-1
CDR3aa: CASSQESRTDPYNEQFF
CDR3nt: TGCGCCAGCAGCCAAGAAAGTAGGACAGATCCCTACAATGAGCAGTTCTTC

abundance: medium-sized
v_gene: TRBV24-1
d_gene: -
j_gene: TRBJ2-7
CDR3aa: CATSDSSSSYEQYF
CDR3nt: TGTGCCACCAGTGATTCATCATCCTCCTACGAGCAGTACTTC

abundance: medium-sized
v_gene: TRBV10-3
d_gene: TRBD1
j_gene: TRBJ1-5
CDR3aa: CAITTGGGQPQHF
CDR3nt: TGTGCCATCACTACAGGGGGCGGACAGCCCCAGCATTTT

abundance: many
v_gene: TRBV28
d_gene: -
j_gene: TRBJ1-1
CDR3aa: CASSFPRGGVTEAFF
CDR3nt: TGTGCCAGCAGTTTCCCCCGCGGGGGGGTCACTGAAGCTTTCTTT

abundance: many
v_gene: TRBV28
d_gene: -
j_gene: TRBJ2-5
CDR3aa: CASSLYRGYQETQYF
CDR3nt: TGTGCCAGCAGTTTATACCGTGGGTACCAAGAGACCCAGTACTTC

abundance: medium-sized
v_gene: TRBV14
d_gene: TRBD1
j_gene: TRBJ1-2
CDR3aa: CASSEPGQAGYGYTF
CDR3nt: TGTGCCAGCAGCGAACCGGGACAGGCGGGCTATGGCTACACCTTC

abundance: -
v_gene: TRBV19
d_gene: -
j_gene: TRBJ2-5
CDR3aa: CASRIWTWRETQYF
CDR3nt: TGTGCCAGTAGGATATGGACTTGGAGAGAGACCCAGTACTTC

abundance: medium-sized
v_gene: TRBV20-1
d_gene: TRBD2
j_gene: TRBJ2-3
CDR3aa: CSATTSGRSNTWTDTQYF
CDR3nt: TGCAGTGCTACCACTAGCGGGAGGTCCAATACCTGGACAGATACGCAGTATTTT

abundance: medium-sized
v_gene: TRBV2
d_gene: TRBD1
j_gene: TRBJ2-3
CDR3aa: CASSHRGSTSTDTQYF
CDR3nt: TGTGCCAGCAGTCACAGGGGGTCCACTAGCACAGATACGCAGTATTTT

abundance: -
v_gene: TRBV27
d_gene: -
j_gene: TRBJ1-6
CDR3aa: CASRRGTAKGNSPLHF
CDR3nt: TGTGCCAGCAGGCGAGGGACGGCGAAAGGTAATTCACCCCTCCACTTT

abundance: many
v_gene: TRBV27
d_gene: -
j_gene: TRBJ1-1
CDR3aa: CASSPLVQGMEAFF
CDR3nt: TGTGCCAGCAGTCCGTTGGTTCAGGGGATGGAAGCTTTCTTT

abundance: -
v_gene: TRBV4-2
d_gene: -
j_gene: TRBJ2-1
CDR3aa: CASSQEFYSGAYNEQFF
CDR3nt: TGTGCCAGCAGCCAAGAATTTTACTCGGGGGCCTACAATGAGCAGTTCTTC

abundance: -
v_gene: TRBV3-1
d_gene: TRBD1
j_gene: TRBJ2-4
CDR3aa: CASSQDSGQISYIQYF
CDR3nt: TGTGCCAGCAGCCAAGATTCGGGACAGATCTCGTACATTCAGTACTTC

abundance: many
v_gene: TRBV3-1
d_gene: -
j_gene: TRBJ2-5
CDR3aa: CASSQSFAGLSGETQYF
CDR3nt: TGTGCCAGCAGCCAAAGTTTTGCTGGGCTCAGCGGAGAGACCCAGTACTTC

abundance: -
v_gene: TRBV19
d_gene: -
j_gene: TRBJ2-7
CDR3aa: CASSILSGGNNEQYF
CDR3nt: TGTGCCAGTAGTATTCTTAGCGGCGGGAATAACGAGCAGTACTTC

abundance: many
v_gene: TRBV7-9
d_gene: -
j_gene: TRBJ1-1
CDR3aa: CASSFGGANTEAFF
CDR3nt: TGTGCCAGCAGCTTTGGGGGGGCAAACACTGAAGCTTTCTTT

abundance: medium-sized
v_gene: TRBV2
d_gene: TRBD2
j_gene: TRBJ2-3
CDR3aa: CASSTTPTSGYYTDTQYF
CDR3nt: TGTGCCAGCAGCACTACCCCCACTAGCGGGTACTACACAGATACGCAGTATTTT